The 19 T cell receptor beta chains below come from one sample, sequenced in a study of spatial heterogeneity in lung cancer. Study-wide points: Tumor mutation counts were tracked by expanded intratumoral alpha and beta TCR counts.

Time point noted: sample taken at primary tumor resection. A single record per CDR3 protein comes from TCRdb applying MiXCR to the 5' RACE reads. The sample lists around 5,000 distinct CDR3 sequences, 29% occurring once. Which antigens these TCRs recognize remains unknown. This specimen was lung tumor tissue, taken at surgery. These receptors were collected from a female donor with early-stage non-small cell lung cancer.

By share, this clonotype ranks as medium-sized. This chain connects TRBV6-6 to TRBJ2-1, with a possible D match to TRBD2 (7 bases). Germline CDR1 is MNHNY and CDR2 is SVGAGI (reference sequence). V was cut by 6 bases and J by 10 bases, with 13 bases left in between. The CDR3 sequence is 12 residues long. CDR3: CASSRGGGEQFF. The DNA of the CDR3 is TGTGCCAGCAGCCGCGGGGGCGGGGAGCAGTTCTTC.

This clonotype is large. The chain joins TRBV29-1 to TRBJ2-7, with D unclear. CDR1 is SQVTM and CDR2 is ANQGSEA in the germline V gene. Trimming pared 3 bases from V and 5 bases from J, leaving 8 bases between. The CDR3 covers 11 residues. CDR3 amino acids: CSVDPGNEQYF. The CDR3 DNA sequence: TGCAGCGTTGACCCCGGAAACGAGCAGTACTTC.

The chain couples TRBV10-3 to TRBJ2-1; D call uncertain. V was pared by 3 bases and J by 8 bases, with 14 bases between. The CDR3 extends over 14 amino acids. Germline assignment: CDR1 ENHRY and CDR2 SYGVKD. The CDR3 nucleotides are TGTGCCATCAGTGACCTTTTTGAGATCGATGAGCAGTTCTTC. The encoded protein is CAISDLFEIDEQFF.

This clonotype has a count of ten or more. Here the CDR3 reads CASSSGQGVTETQYF. The CDR3 DNA reads as TGTGCCAGCAGCTCGGGACAGGGGGTGACGGAGACCCAGTACTTC. The rearrangement joins TRBV9 to TRBJ2-5, with 11 nucleotides matching TRBD1. After removal of 4 bases from V and 5 bases from J, the junction contained 7 bases not matched to a gene. The germline gives CDR1 SGDLS, CDR2 YYNGEE. There are 15 residues in the CDR3.

This clonotype ranks as medium-sized. The V and J genes are TRBV24-1 and TRBJ2-1; D is possibly TRBD1 (6 bases). Trimming took 6 bases from V and 4 from J, leaving 9 bases between them. Per the germline V gene, CDR1 is KGHDR and CDR2 is SFDVKD. The CDR3 contains 13 residues. CDR3 in amino acids: CATSPGQYNEQFF. For the CDR3, the DNA is TGTGCCACCAGTCCAGGACAGTACAATGAGCAGTTCTTC.

In this sample, this clonotype is medium-sized (0.01 to 0.1%). V gene TRBV14 combines with J gene TRBJ2-1, with unresolved D. This CDR3 spans 13 amino acids. Germline V lookup: CDR1 SGHDN, CDR2 FVKESK. V gave up 1 base and J gave up 9 bases, with 10 bases separating them. Here the CDR3 reads CASSQGVWSEQFF. In DNA, the CDR3 is TGTGCCAGCAGCCAAGGCGTGTGGAGTGAGCAGTTCTTC.

This clonotype came up a few times. V gene TRBV4-3 combines with J gene TRBJ1-1, with D hard to call. Trimming stripped 4 bases from V and 1 base from J, with 13 bases between. Germline CDR1 LGHNA, CDR2 YSLEER. The length of the CDR3 is 15 residues. CDR3 nucleotides: TGCGCCAGCAGCCTATATCGGCCCCCGAACACTGAAGCTTTCTTT. Protein: CASSLYRPPNTEAFF.

This chain connects TRBV5-1 to TRBJ2-1; D uncertain. The germline V gene has CDR1 SGHRS and CDR2 YFSETQ. The V end was cut by 4 bases, the J end by 0 bases, with 11 bases between. There are 15 residues in the CDR3. For the CDR3, the DNA is TGCGCCAGCAGCCCCACGCTGAGCTCCTACAATGAGCAGTTCTTC. Protein: CASSPTLSSYNEQFF.

Relative to its sample, this clonotype is medium-sized. The chain is built from TRBV4-2 and TRBJ1-5; the D is unclear. The CDR3 covers 13 residues. V was trimmed by 2 bases and J by 5 bases, leaving 7 bases between them. CDR1 and CDR2 from the germline V gene are LGHNA and YNFKEQ. CDR3: CASSQTADQPQHF. In DNA, the CDR3 is TGTGCCAGCAGCCAAACAGCCGATCAGCCCCAGCATTTT.

This clonotype is medium-sized. This chain connects TRBV10-3 to TRBJ2-5; perhaps TRBD2 as D (6 bases). V dropped 6 bases and J dropped 1 base, with 9 bases sitting between them. Germline values: CDR1 ENHRY, CDR2 SYGVKD. The CDR3 runs 13 residues. CDR3 DNA sequence: TGTGCCATCAGCTTTAGCGGCCAAGAGACCCAGTACTTC. It yields the protein CAISFSGQETQYF.

This clonotype was observed at least ten times. At one boundary the junction diverges from the germline segment, which might be a read error. This chain uses TRBV4-3 with TRBJ1-1; D possibly corresponds to TRBD1 (6 bases). The CDR3 sequence is 16 residues long. Germline values: CDR1 LGHNA, CDR2 YSLEER. In DNA, the CDR3 is TGCGCCAGCTGCCAAGATCTTAGGGGGTGGCACACTGAAGCTTTCTTT. Translating it yields CASCQDLRGWHTEAFF.

This clonotype was detected ten times or more. This chain joins TRBV19 and TRBJ2-3, with 7 bases matching TRBD2. This CDR3 is 14 amino acids long. Looked up from germline, CDR1 is LNHDA and CDR2 is SQIVND (reference sequence). The trim removed 3 bases at V and 3 bases at J, leaving 3 bases unmatched. The CDR3 region is CASSMTSYTDTQYF. The DNA for the CDR3 is TGTGCCAGTAGTATGACTAGCTATACAGATACGCAGTATTTT.

By share, this clonotype counts as medium-sized. This chain uses TRBV7-2 with TRBJ1-4; 7 bases agree with TRBD1. J was trimmed by 5 bases and V by 1 base; bases with no gene match: 4. Germline V gene sequence: CDR1 SGHTA, CDR2 FQGNSA. The CDR3 covers 15 residues. The CDR3 protein is CASSLEGTENEKLFF. As DNA, the CDR3 is TGTGCCAGCAGCTTAGAAGGGACAGAAAATGAAAAACTGTTTTTT.

This clonotype counts as medium-sized. The chain joins TRBV20-1 to TRBJ2-7; weak D call: TRBD2 (6 bases). Germline assignment: CDR1 DFQATT and CDR2 SNEGSKA (reference sequence). The CDR3 spans 14 residues. Trimming stripped 2 bases from V and 2 bases from J, with 13 bases between. The CDR3, as DNA: TGCAGTGCTAGAACGGGGGTAAGGCCCTACGAGCAGTACTTC. Amino acids: CSARTGVRPYEQYF.

Ten or more counts support this clonotype. The J gene is TRBJ1-5, the V gene TRBV6-1; D ambiguous. V was pared by 4 bases and J by 1 base, with 11 bases between. CDR1 MNHNS and CDR2 SASEGT come from the germline V gene. The CDR3 length is 15 residues. CDR3 residues: CASSARVGSNQPQHF. In DNA form, the CDR3 reads TGTGCCAGCAGTGCCCGGGTTGGGAGCAATCAGCCCCAGCATTTT.

By frequency in the sample, this clonotype is large. This chain links TRBV6-2 or TRBV6-3 with TRBJ2-1, with TRBD2 as a possible D gene (6 bases). Germline lookup yields CDR1 MNHEY and CDR2 SVGEGT. The CDR3 consists of 14 residues. Between the trimmed V and J ends, which lost 2 bases and 7 bases, there was a span of 12 bases. DNA of the CDR3: TGTGCCAGCAGTTACATGTCGGGGGTGAATGAGCAGTTCTTC. This codes for CASSYMSGVNEQFF.

This clonotype was counted at least ten times. The V and J genes are TRBV5-6 and TRBJ2-5; 8 bases line up with TRBD1. Trimming at V came to 6 bases and at J to 6 bases, leaving 7 bases not matched to a gene. The CDR3 loop spans 13 amino acids. Germline CDR1 and CDR2: SGHDT and YYEEEE. This chain's CDR3 is CASTGQGRQTQYF. CDR3 nucleotides: TGTGCCAGCACCGGACAGGGTAGGCAGACCCAGTACTTC.

This clonotype was counted at least ten times. The V and J genes are TRBV27 and TRBJ2-1; D is unresolved. The CDR3 consists of 13 residues. Germline CDR1 is MNHEY and CDR2 is SMNVEV (reference sequence). V was clipped by 2 bases and J by 2 bases, with 4 bases between them. DNA of the CDR3: TGTGCCAGCAGTTTAGAGCCCTACAATGAGCAGTTCTTC. It is translated as CASSLEPYNEQFF.

CDR3 coding DNA: TGTGCCAGCAGCCAGGACAGGGGGCGAAGGGCCTACGAGCAGTACTTC. Translating it yields CASSQDRGRRAYEQYF. The V and J genes are TRBV6-2 or TRBV6-3 and TRBJ2-7, with 11 bases identical to TRBD1. V lost 6 bases, J lost 2 bases, and 9 bases stayed unmatched. The CDR3 has 16 residues. Looked up from germline, CDR1 is MNHEY and CDR2 is SVGEGT.